One and the same sample provided the 17 T cell receptor beta chains below, sequenced in a study of cytomegalovirus exposure and HLA in healthy donors. Use of 60 Vbeta and 13 Jbeta primers characterized the PCR. The protocol was immunoSEQ multiplex PCR, while the TCRdb copy is restricted to in-frame clones and leaves out a portion. Among about 120,000 clones listed, approximately 84% were seen once. Sequencing was done on a sample of PBMCs. Source of these receptors: a man between 35 and 55 years old in good health and CMV-seronegative.

The chain uses TRBV6-1 and TRBJ2-3, with 9 positions matching TRBD2. V shed 5 bases and J 6 bases; nucleotides not matched to a gene: 9. Germline CDR1 MNHNS, CDR2 SASEGT. The CDR3 has 15 residues. CDR3 sequence reads: CASSLAGGPSDTQYF. The DNA for the CDR3 is TGTGCCAGCAGTCTCGCGGGGGGGCCCAGTGATACGCAGTATTTT.

This chain uses TRBV5-1 with TRBJ1-1; D gene unclear. V was pared by 3 bases and J by 2 bases, with 8 bases between. This CDR3 is 13 amino acids long. Germline CDR1 is SGHRS and CDR2 is YFSETQ. The CDR3 region is CASSSTRNTEAFF. The CDR3 DNA reads TGCGCCAGCAGCTCGACAAGAAACACTGAAGCTTTCTTT.

This chain links TRBV28 with TRBJ1-2; possible D gene TRBD1, 6 bases. V lost 2 bases to trimming and J lost 8 bases, with 15 bases between them. Germline lookup yields CDR1 MDHEN and CDR2 SYDVKM. The CDR3 totals 14 residues. CDR3 sequence reads: CASSLGQMGSGYTF. The CDR3 region has the DNA TGTGCCAGCAGTTTAGGACAGATGGGTTCGGGCTACACCTTC.

V gene TRBV5-7 combines with J gene TRBJ1-2; D is uncertain. TRBV5-7 is an open reading frame whose function is uncertain. Deletions cut 4 bases from V and 0 bases from J, with 13 bases between. The CDR3 covers 15 residues. CDR3 region: CASSVPGSANYGYTF. CDR3 DNA: TGTGCCAGCAGCGTACCGGGTTCAGCTAACTATGGCTACACCTTC.

CDR3 residues: CASSETGAFSNQPQHF. For the CDR3, the DNA is TGTGCCAGCAGTGAAACAGGGGCCTTTAGCAATCAGCCCCAGCATTTT. V is TRBV6-1 and J is TRBJ1-5, with 7 nucleotides matching TRBD1. This CDR3 has 16 amino acids. J lost 0 bases, V lost 2 bases, and 4 bases had no gene match. Germline values: CDR1 MNHNS, CDR2 SASEGT.

This clone was seen just once. The CDR3 coding sequence is TGCGCCAGCAGCTTGCAGGGGGTGACGAACACCGGGGAGCTGTTTTTT. Its protein is CASSLQGVTNTGELFF. The chain carries TRBV5-1 and TRBJ2-2; 7 bases are shared with TRBD1. There are 16 residues in the CDR3. Trimming cost V 1 base and J 0 bases; bases outside gene matches: 3. Germline loops: CDR1 SGHRS, CDR2 YFSETQ. Variable domain in full (rest from reference TRBV5-1 and TRBJ2-2): KAGVTQTPRYLIKTRGQQVTLSCSPISGHRSVSWYQQTPGQGLQFLFEYFSETQRNKGNFPGRFSGRQFSNSRSEMNVSTLELGDSALYLCASSLQGVTNTGELFFGEGSRLTVL.

The V call is TRBV21-1, the J call TRBJ2-1; the table assigns TRBD2, which was not confirmed against the DNA. TRBV21-1 is classified as a pseudogene. The CDR3 spans 9 residues. This chain's CDR3 is CASIDEQFF. DNA of the CDR3: TGTGCCAGCATCGATGAGCAGTTCTTC.

The V call is TRBV29-1, the J call TRBJ1-2, with 10 nucleotides matching TRBD1. Trimming cost V 7 bases and J 9 bases; bases outside gene matches: 8. Per the germline V gene, CDR1 is SQVTM and CDR2 is ANQGSEA. The CDR3 has 12 residues. The CDR3 here is CSGRGQGNSYTF. The CDR3 nucleotides read TGCAGCGGGAGGGGACAGGGGAACAGCTACACCTTC.

The chain links TRBV27 to TRBJ2-7; TRBD2 aligns across 7 bases. The V gene end was trimmed by 1 base and the J gene end by 4 bases; junction bases not matched to a gene: 1. Per the germline V gene, CDR1 is MNHEY and CDR2 is SMNVEV (reference sequence). The CDR3 spans 13 residues. In nucleotides, the CDR3 is TGTGCCAGCAGTTTATACGGGGGGTACGAGCAGTACTTC. As protein: CASSLYGGYEQYF.

The chain links TRBV19 to TRBJ2-3; D is unclear. Trimming stripped 1 base from V and 0 bases from J, with 8 bases between. The germline gives CDR1 LNHDA, CDR2 SQIVND (reference sequence). This CDR3 spans 15 amino acids. The CDR3 reads CASSIGAESTDTQYF. The CDR3 DNA is TGTGCCAGTAGTATAGGGGCAGAGAGCACAGATACGCAGTATTTT.

The chain joins TRBV5-1 to TRBJ1-2; D is uncertain. The V and J ends lost 0 bases and 5 bases respectively, with 8 bases between them. Germline assignment: CDR1 SGHRS and CDR2 YFSETQ. The CDR3 consists of 13 residues. This CDR3 reads CASSLGRDYGYTF. In DNA, the CDR3 is TGCGCCAGCAGCTTGGGGAGGGATTATGGCTACACCTTC.

The sample holds a few counts of this clone. The chain employs TRBV29-1 and TRBJ1-2; 7 bases line up with TRBD1. Germline-derived CDR1 and CDR2 are SQVTM and ANQGSEA. The CDR3 extends over 13 amino acids. The DNA of the CDR3 is TGCAGTGGGCGGGACAGCCAGTCCTATGGCTACACCTTC. This encodes CSGRDSQSYGYTF.

The chain has TRBV2 and TRBJ1-3, with 10 bases matching TRBD1. V lost 7 bases to trimming and J lost 10 bases; unmatched junction nucleotides: 7. The CDR3 consists of 13 residues. The germline gives CDR1 SNHLY, CDR2 FYNNEI. CDR3: CASTPDRGQTIYF. For the CDR3, the DNA is TGTGCCAGCACCCCTGACAGGGGGCAAACCATATATTTT.

The chain joins TRBV5-6 to TRBJ1-2; D is perhaps TRBD1 (6 bases). Trimming removed 4 bases at V and 3 bases at J, with 16 bases between. Germline V gene sequence: CDR1 SGHDT, CDR2 YYEEEE. This CDR3 is built from 15 residues. CDR3 in DNA: TGTGCCAGCAGCGGCCCGGGGGGGGCCCACTATGGCTACACCTTC. Amino acids: CASSGPGGAHYGYTF.

The V gene is TRBV4-1, the J gene TRBJ1-1; D unresolved. The CDR3 is 16 residues long. V lost 0 bases and J 1 base, leaving 12 bases between the germline ends. Germline-derived CDR1 and CDR2 are MGHRA and YSYEKL. In DNA form, the CDR3 reads TGCGCCAGCAGCCAAGATGAAGCTTCAGGGAACACTGAAGCTTTCTTT. Translating gives CASSQDEASGNTEAFF.

CDR3 sequence reads: CATSSHRGGNTEAFF. DNA of the CDR3: TGTGCCACCAGCTCTCACAGGGGAGGGAACACTGAAGCTTTCTTT. The chain carries TRBV15 and TRBJ1-1, with 7 bases fitting TRBD1. CDR1 is LNHNV, CDR2 YYDKDF, per germline (reference sequence). The CDR3 loop spans 15 amino acids. V lost 5 bases, J lost 1 base, and 7 bases stayed unmatched.

This chain connects TRBV11-2 to TRBJ2-2, with 11 positions matching TRBD2. The ends lost 5 bases at V and 4 bases at J; junction bases unmatched: 6. The CDR3 length is 16 residues. Germline V gives CDR1 SGHAT, CDR2 FQNNGV. The CDR3 here is CASSGLAGWGTGELFF. The CDR3 bases are TGTGCCAGCAGCGGACTAGCGGGTTGGGGCACCGGGGAGCTGTTTTTT.